This T cell receptor (beta chain) originates from a study of shared clonotypes between healthy human individuals. To note about this clone: Its antigen is unknown.

Findings and caveats of the study: Clonotypes that were shared across four donors made up around 5% of naive CD4 clonotypes. Non-shared clonotypes had lower generation probabilities than clonotypes shared by all four sorted-subset donors. Memory subsets had estimated richness that was generally smaller than that of naive subsets.

Splitting of each subset's genomic DNA was done evenly across several immunoSEQ plates. Profiling relied on immunoSEQ multiplex PCR, and the TCRdb table lists in-frame clones only, not all of them. Of around 1,000,000 clones in the sample, around three quarters are singletons; the top ten hold 0.7% to 0.95%. The origin of this receptor is a man between 18 and 35 years old in good health. Some clones in this sample may be carry-over from other donors' samples. The sample consisted of memory CD4+ T cells from PBMCs. Specified subset: CD45RA-negative fraction.

CDR3 DNA sequence: TGTGCCAGCAGCTTAGCGCAGGGGGATCAGCCCCAGCATTTT. It translates to CASSLAQGDQPQHF. This rearrangement joins TRBV7-8 to TRBJ1-5; 7 positions match TRBD1. Germline CDR1 SGHVS, CDR2 FQNEAQ. The CDR3 is 14 amino acids. V was clipped by 0 bases and J by 5 bases; unmatched bases: 1.